The rows below give T cell receptor beta chains drawn from one sample of a study of blood T cell repertoires in COVID-19. Libraries were prepared by immunoSEQ multiplex PCR; TCRdb keeps only in-frame clonotypes and omits some of them. The sample has around 210,000 clones, approximately 80% seen once; the top ten hold around 14%. The sample taken for sequencing was peripheral blood. Receptors originate from a human donor in a cohort sampled during active COVID-19. Both conserved end residues are part of each CDR3. The order of the fields is V gene, J gene, D gene, CDR3 protein. A D gene is named only where the DNA matches it firmly.

TRBV28	TRBJ2-7	NA	CASSIIARTRYF
TRBV28	TRBJ2-7	TRBD2	CASRLEERGDYEQYF
TRBV11-2	TRBJ2-1	NA	CASSYSNNEQFF
TRBV19	TRBJ2-1	TRBD2	CASSSRLAEYNEQFF
TRBV14	TRBJ2-5	NA	CASSQVLAPETQYF
TRBV18	TRBJ1-1	NA	CASSPPSGRNTEAFF
TRBV27	TRBJ1-5	TRBD1	CASNSLRDRASNQPQHF
TRBV4-2	TRBJ1-1	NA	CASSHSTRRGANTEAFF
TRBV20-1	TRBJ1-5	NA	CSASRVVGGNQPQHF
TRBV19	TRBJ2-3	TRBD2	CASSSPSGGRTDTQYF
TRBV15	TRBJ2-1	NA	CATSNPPPGDNEQFF
TRBV27	TRBJ2-1	TRBD2	CASRISGRAYNEQFF
TRBV7-9	TRBJ2-1	TRBD1	CASLTGRNEQFF
TRBV7-8	TRBJ2-5	TRBD2	CASSSRLAGVMETQYF
TRBV6-6	TRBJ1-5	NA	CASRLQGYSNQPQHF
TRBV9	TRBJ2-2	TRBD2	CASSGGLANTGELFF
TRBV2	TRBJ2-7	TRBD1	CASSGQGYHEQYF
TRBV12-5	TRBJ2-5	NA	CASGLSGAEETQYF
TRBV18	TRBJ1-2	NA	CASSGGHGYTF
TRBV5-1	TRBJ1-1	NA	CASSLRAQGAGTEAFF
TRBV21-1	TRBJ2-7	NA	CASSKAGLDGDSYEQYF
TRBV19	TRBJ1-5	NA	CASSIIFYSNQPQHF
TRBV4-1	TRBJ2-7	TRBD1	CASSRLYRDRESYEQYF
TRBV7-9	TRBJ2-5	NA	CASSLRGSGKETQYF
TRBV7-2	TRBJ2-7	TRBD2	CASSLDPTSGRPYEQYF
TRBV15	TRBJ2-1	NA	CATSRDPDSHNEQFF
TRBV28	TRBJ2-1	TRBD1	CASAAGTEYNEQFF
TRBV20-1	TRBJ2-7	NA	CSARDNEQYF
TRBV5-4	TRBJ2-7	NA	CASSPGTLIYEQYF
TRBV29-1	TRBJ2-3	TRBD2	CSVESLRGAGDTQYF
TRBV3-1/TRBV3-2	TRBJ2-7	NA	CASSFLRGSLHEQYF
TRBV27	TRBJ1-2	NA	CASSFYPGSYGYTF
TRBV7-2	TRBJ1-2	TRBD1	CASSLSSGTGGVGYGYTF
TRBV18	TRBJ2-1	NA	CASSPGRGMNEQFF
TRBV12-3/TRBV12-4	TRBJ1-1	TRBD1	CASSPTGWSEAFF
TRBV3-1/TRBV3-2	TRBJ2-7	TRBD1	CASSNRDRGQYEQYF
TRBV28	TRBJ1-2	NA	CASSLPDYGYTF
TRBV19	TRBJ1-2	NA	CASSIGGLHYGYTF
TRBV7-2	TRBJ2-1	NA	CASSTLRAGSSYNEQFF
TRBV7-9	TRBJ1-6	NA	CASSAHSERGSSYNSPLHF
TRBV2	TRBJ2-7	TRBD1	CASRTPRRDRFYYEQYF